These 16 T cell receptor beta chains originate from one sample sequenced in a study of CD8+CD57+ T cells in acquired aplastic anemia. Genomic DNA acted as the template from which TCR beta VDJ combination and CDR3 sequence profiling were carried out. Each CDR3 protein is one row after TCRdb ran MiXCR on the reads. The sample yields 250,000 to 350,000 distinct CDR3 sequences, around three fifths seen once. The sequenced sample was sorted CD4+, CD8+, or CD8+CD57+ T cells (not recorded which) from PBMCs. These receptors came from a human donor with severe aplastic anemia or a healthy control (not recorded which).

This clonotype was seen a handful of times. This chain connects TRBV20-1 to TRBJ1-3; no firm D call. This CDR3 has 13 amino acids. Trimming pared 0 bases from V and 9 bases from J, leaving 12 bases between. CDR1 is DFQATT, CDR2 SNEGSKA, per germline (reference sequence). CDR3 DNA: TGCAGTGCTAGAGATCTAGGCCCGAGCACCATATATTTT. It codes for CSARDLGPSTIYF.

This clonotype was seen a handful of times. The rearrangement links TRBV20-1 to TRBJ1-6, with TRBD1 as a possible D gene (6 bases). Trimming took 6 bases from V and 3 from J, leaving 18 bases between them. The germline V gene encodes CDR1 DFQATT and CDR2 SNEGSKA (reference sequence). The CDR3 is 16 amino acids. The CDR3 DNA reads TGCAGTGCCAGGCCAGGGGAGGAGGGCTATAATTCACCCCTCCACTTT. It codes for CSARPGEEGYNSPLHF.

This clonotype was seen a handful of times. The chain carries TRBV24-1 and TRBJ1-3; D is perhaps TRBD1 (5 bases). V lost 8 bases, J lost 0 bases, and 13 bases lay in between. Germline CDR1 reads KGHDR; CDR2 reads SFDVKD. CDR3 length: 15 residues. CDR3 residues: CATTPGDGSGNTIYF. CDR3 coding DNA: TGTGCCACCACCCCGGGGGACGGCTCTGGAAACACCATATATTTT.

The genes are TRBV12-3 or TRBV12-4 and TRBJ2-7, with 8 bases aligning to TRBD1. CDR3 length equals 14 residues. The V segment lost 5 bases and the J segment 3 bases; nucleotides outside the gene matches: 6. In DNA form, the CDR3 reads TGTGCCAGCAGTCCCGGGGACAGGATCTACGAGCAGTACTTC. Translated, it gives CASSPGDRIYEQYF.

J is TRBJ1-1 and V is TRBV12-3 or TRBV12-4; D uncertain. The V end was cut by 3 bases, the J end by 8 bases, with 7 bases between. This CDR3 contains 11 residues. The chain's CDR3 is CASSFTREAFF. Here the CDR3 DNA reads TGTGCCAGCAGTTTTACCCGGGAAGCTTTCTTT.

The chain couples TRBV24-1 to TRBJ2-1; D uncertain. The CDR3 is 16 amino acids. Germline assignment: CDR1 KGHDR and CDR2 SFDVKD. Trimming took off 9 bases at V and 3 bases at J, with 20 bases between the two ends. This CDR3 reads CATESQLADDYNEQFF. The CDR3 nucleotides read TGTGCCACCGAATCCCAACTGGCGGATGACTACAATGAGCAGTTCTTC.

The CDR3 sequence is CASSLGGGDYGYTF. CDR3 sequence (DNA): TGTGCCAGCAGCTTAGGTGGGGGAGACTATGGCTACACCTTC. V usage is TRBV7-2 and J usage is TRBJ1-2; tentatively, D is TRBD1 (5 bases). CDR1 and CDR2 from the germline V gene are SGHTA and FQGNSA. V was pared by 1 base and J by 3 bases, with 9 bases between. The length of the CDR3 is 14 residues.

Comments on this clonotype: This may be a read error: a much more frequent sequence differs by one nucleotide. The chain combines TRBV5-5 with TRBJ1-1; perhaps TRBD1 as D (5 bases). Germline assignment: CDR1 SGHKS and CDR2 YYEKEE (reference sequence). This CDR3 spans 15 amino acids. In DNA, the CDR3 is TGTGCCGGCAGCCCGGGGCCCCCCACAAGGACTGAAGCTTTCTTT. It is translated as CAGSPGPPTRTEAFF.

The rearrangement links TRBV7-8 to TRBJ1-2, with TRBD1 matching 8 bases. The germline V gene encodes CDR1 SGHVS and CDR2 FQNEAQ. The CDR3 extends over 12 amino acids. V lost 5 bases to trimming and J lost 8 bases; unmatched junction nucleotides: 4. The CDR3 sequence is CASSTDRDGYTF. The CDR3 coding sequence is TGTGCCAGCAGCACGGACAGGGACGGCTACACCTTC.

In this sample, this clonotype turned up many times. DNA of the CDR3: TGCAGTGCCACACAAGGGCCCAACTATGGCTACACCTTC. Translating it yields CSATQGPNYGYTF. This chain joins TRBV20-1 and TRBJ1-2, with unresolved D. The CDR3 contains 13 residues. V lost 6 bases, J lost 2 bases, and 13 bases lay in between. Germline loops: CDR1 DFQATT, CDR2 SNEGSKA (reference sequence).

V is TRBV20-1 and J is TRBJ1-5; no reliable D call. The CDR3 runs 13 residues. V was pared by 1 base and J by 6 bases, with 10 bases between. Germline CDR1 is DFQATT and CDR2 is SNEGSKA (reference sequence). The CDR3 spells CSARGYVGQPQHF. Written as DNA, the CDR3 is TGCAGTGCTAGAGGGTATGTGGGTCAGCCCCAGCATTTT.

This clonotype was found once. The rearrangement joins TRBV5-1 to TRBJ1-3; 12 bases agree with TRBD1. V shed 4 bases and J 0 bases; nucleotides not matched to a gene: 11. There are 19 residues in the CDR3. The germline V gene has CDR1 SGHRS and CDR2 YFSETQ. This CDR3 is CASSPRGTGGLSSGNTIYF. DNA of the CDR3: TGCGCCAGCAGCCCGCGGGGGACAGGGGGCCTTAGCTCTGGAAACACCATATATTTT.

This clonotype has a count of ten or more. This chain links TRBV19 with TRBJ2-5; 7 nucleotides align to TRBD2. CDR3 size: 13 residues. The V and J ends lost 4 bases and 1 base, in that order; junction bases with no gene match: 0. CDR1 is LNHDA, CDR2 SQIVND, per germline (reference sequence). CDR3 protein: CASSRLAQETQYF. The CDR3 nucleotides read TGTGCCAGTAGTAGACTAGCCCAAGAGACCCAGTACTTC. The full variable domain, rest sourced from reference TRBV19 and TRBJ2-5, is DGGITQSPKYLFRKEGQNVTLSCEQNLNHDAMYWYRQDPGQGLRLIYYSQIVNDFQKGDIAEGYSVSREKKESFPLTVTSAQKNPTAFYLCASSRLAQETQYFGPGTRLLVL.

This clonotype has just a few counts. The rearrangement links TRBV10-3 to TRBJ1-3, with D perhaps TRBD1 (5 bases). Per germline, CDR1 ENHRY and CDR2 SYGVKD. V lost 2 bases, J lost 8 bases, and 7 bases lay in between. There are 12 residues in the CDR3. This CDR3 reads CAISEGGDTIYF. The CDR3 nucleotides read TGTGCCATCAGTGAGGGGGGGGACACCATATATTTT.

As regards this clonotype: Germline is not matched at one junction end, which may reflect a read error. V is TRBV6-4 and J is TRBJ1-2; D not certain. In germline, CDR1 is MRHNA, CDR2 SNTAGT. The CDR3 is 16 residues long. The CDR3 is CASSDTPQAPNYGCTF. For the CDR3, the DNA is TGTGCCAGCAGTGACACCCCGCAGGCTCCTAACTATGGCTGCACCTTC.

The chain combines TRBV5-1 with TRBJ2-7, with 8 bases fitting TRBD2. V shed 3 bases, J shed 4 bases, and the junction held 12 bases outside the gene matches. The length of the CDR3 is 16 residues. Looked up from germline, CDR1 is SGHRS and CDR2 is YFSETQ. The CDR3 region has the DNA TGCGCCAGCAGCTATGGCGGGAGCGGGAGTATGTACGAGCAGTACTTC. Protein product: CASSYGGSGSMYEQYF.